Below, 3 T cell receptor beta chains from the same sample are listed, as sequenced in a study of beta chain features in type 1 diabetes (dated by TCRdb to 2016 to 2019). Points the paper makes about the study in general: Type 1 diabetes patients showed a moderate but significant shortening of TCRB CDR3 length in all four CD4+ subsets.

What these receptors recognize is not known. The library was produced with the immunoSEQ multiplex PCR assay. The High Capacity cDNA Reverse Transcription Kit was used to reverse transcribe all of the isolated RNA, meaning that expressed TCRB transcripts were what got sequenced. TCRdb obtained this table from immuneACCESS and retained in-frame rearrangements with V and J assigned. These tables miss some clones; where compared with another copy, unresolved V genes account for less than half of the shortfall, and the remainder is unexplained. This sample lists about 170,000 clones; about 8% were detected once. The ten largest clonotypes hold about 0.95% of the sample. The specimen was central memory CD4+ T cells from blood. These receptor sequences come from a woman aged 35 to 49 with type 1 diabetes.

The rearrangement uses TRBV2 and TRBJ1-2; D perhaps matches TRBD1 (5 bases). CDR1 and CDR2 (germline): SNHLY, FYNNEI. This CDR3 spans 13 amino acids. The V and J ends lost 5 bases and 3 bases respectively, with 10 bases between them. CDR3 loop: CASSNQGDYGYTF. The CDR3 coding sequence is TGTGCCAGCAGTAATCAGGGTGACTATGGCTACACCTTC.

CDR3: CASSYVQGGGDTQYF. The CDR3 DNA sequence: TGTGCCAGCAGTTACGTACAGGGGGGGGGAGATACGCAGTATTTT. This chain uses TRBV6-6 with TRBJ2-3; D possibly corresponds to TRBD1 (8 bases). V lost 2 bases and J 5 bases, leaving 14 bases between the germline ends. Germline lookup yields CDR1 MNHNY and CDR2 SVGAGI (reference sequence). This CDR3 spans 15 amino acids.

A few counts support this clone. The chain links TRBV6-5 to TRBJ1-2; 8 bases are shared with TRBD1. The germline CDR1 and CDR2 sequences are MNHEY and SVGAGI. V dropped 6 bases and J dropped 4; count of bases not matched to a gene: 7. The CDR3 length is 14 residues. The CDR3 loop is CASSRGQASYGYTF. CDR3 DNA sequence: TGTGCCAGCAGCCGGGGACAGGCCAGCTATGGCTACACCTTC.